Below, 32 T cell receptor beta chains from the same sample are listed, as sequenced in a study of T cell changes during pregnancy in multiple sclerosis (dated by TCRdb to between 2018 and 2021). Preparation of the library involved the immunoSEQ multiplex PCR assay. TCRdb obtained this table from immuneACCESS and retained in-frame rearrangements with V and J assigned. These tables miss some clones; where compared with another copy, unresolved V genes account for less than half of the shortfall, and the remainder is unexplained. The sample has more than 35,000 clones on record, about nine tenths of them singletons. Of the sample, 9% falls within the top ten clones. The sequences come from CD8+ T cells from peripheral blood mononuclear cells, collected after pregnancy. These receptors came from a female donor with multiple sclerosis, enrolled in a pregnancy study.

The J gene is TRBJ1-3, the V gene TRBV9; TRBD1 aligns across 7 bases. Germline CDR1 reads SGDLS; CDR2 reads YYNGEE. This CDR3 has 15 residues. V trimming: 6 bases; J trimming: 0 bases; junction bases outside the gene matches: 6. CDR3: CASKGDSSSGNTIYF. The CDR3 bases are TGTGCCAGCAAAGGGGACAGTAGCTCTGGAAACACCATATATTTT. The full variable domain, its missing parts supplied by reference TRBV9 and TRBJ1-3, is DSGVTQTPKHLITATGQRVTLRCSPRSGDLSVYWYQQSLDQGLQFLIQYYNGEERAKGNILERFSAQQFPDLHSELNLSSLELGDSALYFCASKGDSSSGNTIYFGEGSWLTVV.

The sample holds a few counts of this clone. J is TRBJ1-1 and V is TRBV7-9, with D possibly being TRBD1 (5 bases). V shed 4 bases and J shed 6 bases, with 9 bases lying between them. The CDR3 loop spans 12 amino acids. The germline gives CDR1 SEHNR, CDR2 FQNEAQ (reference sequence). CDR3 sequence: CASSSGYPEAFF. The CDR3 DNA sequence: TGTGCCAGCAGCTCAGGGTACCCTGAAGCTTTCTTT.

A single count supports this clone. This rearrangement joins TRBV6-5 to TRBJ1-6; no reliable D call. The CDR3 runs 16 residues. CDR1 and CDR2 (germline): MNHEY, SVGAGI. The V end was cut by 4 bases, the J end by 4 bases, with 14 bases between. Here the CDR3 reads CASSLLGGRYNSPLHF. CDR3 coding DNA: TGTGCCAGCAGTTTATTGGGAGGCCGATATAATTCACCCCTCCACTTT.

This clone was seen a few times. The V and J genes are TRBV27 and TRBJ1-1, with TRBD1 identical over 7 bases. Germline values: CDR1 MNHEY, CDR2 SMNVEV (reference sequence). The CDR3 extends over 12 amino acids. The V gene end was trimmed by 6 bases and the J gene end by 6 bases; junction bases not matched to a gene: 4. CDR3 sequence: CASSYTGAEAFF. The CDR3 DNA is TGTGCCAGCAGCTATACAGGGGCTGAAGCTTTCTTT.

V gene TRBV7-6 combines with J gene TRBJ2-2; TRBD1 matches at 7 bases. The CDR3 runs 17 residues. V was pared by 4 bases and J by 3 bases, with 11 bases of the junction left unmatched. Looked up from germline, CDR1 is SGHVS and CDR2 is FNYEAQ. The CDR3 sequence is CASSSMRQGDYTGELFF. CDR3 nucleotide sequence: TGTGCCAGCAGCTCCATGCGGCAGGGGGATTACACCGGGGAGCTGTTTTTT.

The genes are TRBV7-9 and TRBJ1-2; tentative D call: TRBD1 (5 bases). The CDR3 runs to 12 residues. From germline, CDR1 is SEHNR and CDR2 FQNEAQ (reference sequence). The V end was cut by 7 bases, the J end by 8 bases, with 14 bases between. CDR3 sequence: CASTEGEGGYTF. CDR3 nucleotides: TGTGCCAGCACCGAAGGGGAAGGGGGCTACACCTTC.

This clone has a single count. Here the CDR3 DNA reads TGTGCCAGCAGTGACAGGGCTTTCGAAAAACTGTTTTTT. This codes for CASSDRAFEKLFF. This chain links TRBV6-1 with TRBJ1-4, with D possibly matching TRBD1 (5 bases). This CDR3 region has 13 residues. Trimming took 3 bases from V and 8 from J, leaving 10 bases between them. Germline V CDR1 and CDR2: MNHNS, SASEGT.

This clone showed up just a few times. V and J are TRBV29-1 and TRBJ1-2, with D uncertain. Per germline, CDR1 SQVTM and CDR2 ANQGSEA. The CDR3 sequence is 12 residues long. V lost 4 bases and J lost 3, with 9 bases in between. The CDR3 loop reads CSVGAAYYGYTF. The CDR3 region has the DNA TGCAGCGTTGGGGCCGCATACTATGGCTACACCTTC.

The rearrangement joins TRBV19 to TRBJ1-5; D remains unclear. Germline assignment: CDR1 LNHDA and CDR2 SQIVND (reference sequence). The length of the CDR3 is 16 residues. V was cut by 3 bases and J by 0 bases, with 12 bases left in between. CDR3 sequence reads: CASSIGTSYSNQPQHF. Here the CDR3 DNA reads TGTGCCAGTAGTATTGGTACTTCTTATAGCAATCAGCCCCAGCATTTT.

V gene TRBV4-1 combines with J gene TRBJ1-4; TRBD1 aligns across 7 bases. The CDR3 runs 15 residues. Losses at the gene ends were 8 bases for V and 0 bases for J; bases not matched to a gene: 6. Germline V CDR1 and CDR2: MGHRA, YSYEKL. This chain's CDR3 is CASGPGTATNEKLFF. CDR3 nucleotide sequence: TGCGCCAGCGGCCCCGGGACAGCAACTAATGAAAAACTGTTTTTT.

The rearrangement uses TRBV7-8 and TRBJ1-1, with a weak D call TRBD1 (6 bases). This CDR3 has 15 amino acids. Trimming pared 5 bases from V and 8 bases from J, leaving 21 bases between. From germline, CDR1 is SGHVS and CDR2 FQNEAQ. The CDR3 is CASSLMRGDKREAFF. Written as DNA, the CDR3 is TGTGCCAGCAGCCTCATGCGGGGGGACAAAAGAGAAGCTTTCTTT. The variable domain in full, with the rest retrieved from reference TRBV7-8 and TRBJ1-1, is GAGVSQSPRYKVAKRGQDVALRCDPISGHVSLFWYQQALGQGPEFLTYFQNEAQLDKSGLPSDRFFAERPEGSVSTLKIQRTQQEDSAVYLCASSLMRGDKREAFFGQGTRLTVV.

The chain employs TRBV6-5 and TRBJ2-7; D is perhaps TRBD1 (5 bases). V dropped 5 bases and J dropped 5 bases, with 19 bases sitting between them. CDR1 MNHEY and CDR2 SVGAGI come from the germline V gene. This CDR3 comprises 15 residues. The CDR3 sequence: CASSPHIGALNEQYF. CDR3 coding DNA: TGTGCCAGCAGTCCCCATATAGGGGCCCTCAACGAGCAGTACTTC.

The J gene is TRBJ2-7, the V gene TRBV9; 8 bases agree with TRBD2. CDR1 SGDLS and CDR2 YYNGEE come from the germline V gene. The CDR3 totals 15 residues. Trimming cost V 0 bases and J 2 bases; bases outside gene matches: 4. The CDR3 DNA reads as TGTGCCAGCAGCGTAGGGCCGGGAGGGACCTACGAGCAGTACTTC. Amino acid sequence: CASSVGPGGTYEQYF.

This clone was seen once. The chain combines TRBV2 with TRBJ1-1; D possibly corresponds to TRBD1 (6 bases). Germline CDR1 SNHLY, CDR2 FYNNEI. The CDR3 has 15 residues. The ends were cut back, 8 bases at V and 2 bases at J, with 18 bases in the middle. Written as DNA, the CDR3 is TGTGCCAGCCGAGATACATTGGACAGAAACACTGAAGCTTTCTTT. This sequence encodes CASRDTLDRNTEAFF.

The rearrangement uses TRBV19 and TRBJ1-5; D is perhaps TRBD1 (6 bases). V lost 7 bases and J lost 2, with 15 bases in between. This CDR3 is built from 15 residues. From germline, CDR1 is LNHDA and CDR2 SQIVND (reference sequence). CDR3 residues: CASIQQGYGNQPQHF. In DNA form, the CDR3 reads TGTGCCAGTATCCAACAGGGTTATGGCAATCAGCCCCAGCATTTT. The full variable domain, rest sourced from reference TRBV19 and TRBJ1-5, is DGGITQSPKYLFRKEGQNVTLSCEQNLNHDAMYWYRQDPGQGLRLIYYSQIVNDFQKGDIAEGYSVSREKKESFPLTVTSAQKNPTAFYLCASIQQGYGNQPQHFGDGTRLSIL.

This clone appeared a single time. The CDR3 loop reads CASSLRTAGEKLFF. The CDR3 nucleotides read TGTGCCAGTAGCTTGAGAACGGCGGGGGAAAAACTGTTTTTT. V and J are TRBV19 and TRBJ1-4; D unresolved. The CDR3 covers 14 residues. Trimming stripped 6 bases from V and 8 bases from J, with 16 bases between. CDR1 is LNHDA, CDR2 SQIVND, per germline (reference sequence).

This rearrangement joins TRBV7-6 to TRBJ2-2; 16 bases fit TRBD2. Trimming took 6 bases from V and 6 from J; bases not matched to a gene: 7. Germline assignment: CDR1 SGHVS and CDR2 FNYEAQ. CDR3 length equals 17 residues. This chain's CDR3 is CASRDGTSGRGPGELFF. In DNA, the CDR3 is TGTGCCAGCAGGGACGGGACTAGCGGGAGGGGCCCCGGGGAGCTGTTTTTT.

The chain combines TRBV5-6 with TRBJ2-3; weak D call: TRBD2 (5 bases). CDR1 SGHDT and CDR2 YYEEEE come from the germline V gene. CDR3 length: 16 residues. Trimming shortened V by 0 bases and J by 5 bases, and 16 bases separated the two germline ends. The CDR3 spells CASSLVGGPRRDTQYF. The CDR3 DNA is TGTGCCAGCAGCTTGGTAGGAGGACCCCGGCGAGATACGCAGTATTTT.

This chain uses TRBV7-2 with TRBJ1-1; the match to TRBD1 covers 8 bases. CDR1 is SGHTA, CDR2 FQGNSA, per germline. CDR3 length: 16 amino acids. Trimming removed 2 bases from V and 3 bases from J; junction bases left unmatched: 8. The chain's CDR3 is CASSLIAGGYDTEAFF. The CDR3 region has the DNA TGTGCCAGCAGCTTAATCGCAGGGGGCTACGACACTGAAGCTTTCTTT. Using reference TRBV7-2 and TRBJ1-1 for the parts outside the CDR3, the full variable domain is GAGVSQSPSNKVTEKGKDVELRCDPISGHTALYWYRQSLGQGLEFLIYFQGNSAPDKSGLPSDRFSAERTGGSVSTLTIQRTQQEDSAVYLCASSLIAGGYDTEAFFGQGTRLTVV.

This chain connects TRBV19 to TRBJ2-5; 7 nucleotides line up with TRBD1. The CDR3 consists of 14 residues. Germline V CDR1 and CDR2: LNHDA, SQIVND (reference sequence). V gave up 5 bases and J gave up 2 bases; unmatched junction bases: 5. The CDR3 region has the DNA TGTGCCAGTAGTTCCGGGACAGCTCAAGAGACCCAGTACTTC. Translated: CASSSGTAQETQYF.

This chain joins TRBV6-1 and TRBJ2-7; possibly TRBD1 for D (5 bases). The CDR3 consists of 12 residues. Germline values: CDR1 MNHNS, CDR2 SASEGT. Trimming stripped 2 bases from V and 3 bases from J, with 5 bases between. CDR3 nucleotide sequence: TGTGCCAGCAGTGAACAGGGCTACGAGCAGTACTTC. Translating it yields CASSEQGYEQYF.

This chain links TRBV6-5 with TRBJ1-2; TRBD1 matches 8 bases. The V gene end was trimmed by 6 bases and the J gene end by 4 bases; junction bases not matched to a gene: 7. There are 14 residues in the CDR3. Germline V gives CDR1 MNHEY, CDR2 SVGAGI. The CDR3 DNA follows: TGTGCCAGCAGGGACCCAGGGGGCGTCTATGGCTACACCTTC. This encodes CASRDPGGVYGYTF.

This sequence joins TRBV6-4 and TRBJ2-7; possibly TRBD1 for D (5 bases). CDR1 and CDR2 (germline): MRHNA, SNTAGT. The V and J ends lost 6 bases and 4 bases respectively, with 16 bases between them. CDR3 length equals 14 residues. The CDR3 loop reads CASRSPEDRYEQYF. Written as DNA, the CDR3 is TGTGCCAGCAGGTCACCCGAAGACAGATACGAGCAGTACTTC.

This clone was counted a single time. The chain employs TRBV19 and TRBJ2-7; possible D gene TRBD2, 7 bases. This CDR3 region has 15 residues. The V end lost 6 bases, the J end lost 0 bases, and 15 bases lay between the germline ends. Germline loops: CDR1 LNHDA, CDR2 SQIVND (reference sequence). The CDR3 bases are TGTGCCAGTAGCCCATTCGGGGGGCCCTCCTACGAGCAGTACTTC. It codes for CASSPFGGPSYEQYF.

The V and J genes are TRBV4-1 and TRBJ1-5; no definite D call. From germline, CDR1 is MGHRA and CDR2 YSYEKL. CDR3 length equals 16 residues. V shed 0 bases and J shed 1 base, with 10 bases lying between them. The CDR3: CASSQEGPGSNQPQHF. CDR3 sequence (DNA): TGCGCCAGCAGCCAAGAGGGTCCAGGCAGCAATCAGCCCCAGCATTTT.

The chain recombines TRBV29-1 with TRBJ2-5; 12 bases align to TRBD2. Germline CDR1 and CDR2: SQVTM and ANQGSEA. The junction had 1 base not matched to a gene; V was cut back by 3 bases and J by 5 bases. The length of the CDR3 is 13 residues. CDR3 sequence: CSVDGLAGETQYF. In DNA form, the CDR3 reads TGCAGCGTTGATGGACTAGCGGGGGAGACCCAGTACTTC.

The count of this clone is one. This sequence joins TRBV29-1 and TRBJ2-7, with TRBD1 matching 10 bases. The V gene end was trimmed by 0 bases and the J gene end by 3 bases; junction bases not matched to a gene: 5. From germline, CDR1 is SQVTM and CDR2 ANQGSEA. The CDR3 has 15 amino acids. The CDR3 loop is CSVEEGQGPYYEQYF. The CDR3 bases are TGCAGCGTTGAAGAGGGACAGGGGCCTTACTACGAGCAGTACTTC.

V is TRBV6-5 and J is TRBJ2-1; D remains ambiguous. V lost 0 bases and J 0 bases, leaving 9 bases between the germline ends. CDR1 is MNHEY and CDR2 is SVGAGI in the germline V gene. This CDR3 region has 16 residues. This chain's CDR3 is CASSYSFRSSYNEQFF. The CDR3 coding sequence is TGTGCCAGCAGTTACTCGTTTAGGAGCTCCTACAATGAGCAGTTCTTC.

This sequence joins TRBV25-1 and TRBJ2-1; a weak D match, TRBD2 (5 bases). Germline lookup yields CDR1 MGHDK and CDR2 SYGVNS. Trimming stripped 0 bases from V and 8 bases from J, with 5 bases between. This CDR3 is built from 12 residues. CDR3 sequence: CASSEYGDEQFF. The CDR3 coding sequence is TGTGCCAGCAGTGAATACGGGGATGAGCAGTTCTTC. The variable domain in full, with the rest retrieved from reference TRBV25-1 and TRBJ2-1, is EADIYQTPRYLVIGTGKKITLECSQTMGHDKMYWYQQDPGMELHLIHYSYGVNSTEKGDLSSESTVSRIRTEHFPLTLESARPSHTSQYLCASSEYGDEQFFGPGTRLTVL.

V usage is TRBV11-2 and J usage is TRBJ1-1; D not certain. The germline CDR1 and CDR2 sequences are SGHAT and FQNNGV. The CDR3 extends over 14 amino acids. Trimming took off 5 bases at V and 3 bases at J, with 13 bases between the two ends. The CDR3 sequence is CASSQRRGDTEAFF. In DNA, the CDR3 is TGTGCCAGCAGCCAGAGACGCGGCGACACTGAAGCTTTCTTT.

The rearrangement uses TRBV4-3 and TRBJ2-3, with D maybe TRBD2 (6 bases). Germline V lookup: CDR1 LGHNA, CDR2 YSLEER. This CDR3 contains 16 residues. Trimming shortened V by 0 bases and J by 2 bases, and 12 bases separated the two germline ends. The DNA for the CDR3 is TGCGCCAGCAGCCAAGATCCAGGGACTTTCACAGATACGCAGTATTTT. Its protein is CASSQDPGTFTDTQYF.

V gene TRBV5-4 combines with J gene TRBJ1-2; D unresolved. CDR1 and CDR2 (germline): SGHNT, YYREEE (reference sequence). Between the trimmed V and J ends, which lost 3 bases and 0 bases, there was a span of 15 bases. CDR3 length equals 16 residues. The CDR3 reads CASSSVVRRANYGYTF. CDR3 in DNA: TGTGCCAGCAGCTCGGTGGTCAGGCGGGCTAACTATGGCTACACCTTC.